This T cell receptor beta chain was documented in a study of T cells after yellow fever vaccination. MiXCR, applied by TCRdb to the 5' RACE reads, yields one record per CDR3 protein. The sample lists around 310,000 distinct CDR3 sequences, approximately 3.9% occurring once. Germline CDR1 and CDR2: MNHNS and SASEGT. The CDR3 spans 14 residues. The ends were cut back, 6 bases at V and 6 bases at J, with 17 bases in the middle. This sample comprised PBMCs, obtained 5 days after the yellow fever booster vaccination. The chain uses TRBV6-1 and TRBJ1-2; possibly TRBD1 for D (5 bases). This clonotype was sampled from a man aged 18 to 29 who received the YFV17D yellow fever vaccine. The CDR3 coding sequence is TGTGCCAGCAGCACTCAGGGAGTTGGGAATGGCTACACCTTC. Its protein product is CASSTQGVGNGYTF.